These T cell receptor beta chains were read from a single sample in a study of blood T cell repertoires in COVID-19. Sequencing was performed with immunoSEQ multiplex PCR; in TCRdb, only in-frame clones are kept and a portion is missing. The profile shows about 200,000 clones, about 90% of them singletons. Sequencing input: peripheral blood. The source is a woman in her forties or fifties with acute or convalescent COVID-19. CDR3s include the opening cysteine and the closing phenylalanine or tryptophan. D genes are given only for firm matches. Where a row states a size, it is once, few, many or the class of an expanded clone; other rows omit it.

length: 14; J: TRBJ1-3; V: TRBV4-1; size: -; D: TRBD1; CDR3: CASSQGTGGNTIYF; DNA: TGCGCCAGCAGCCAAGGGACAGGGGGAAACACCATATATTTT
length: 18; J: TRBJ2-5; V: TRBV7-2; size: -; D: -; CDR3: CASSFYSIRRDLQETQYF; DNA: TGTGCCAGCAGCTTTTATTCGATTCGGCGGGATCTCCAAGAGACCCAGTACTTC
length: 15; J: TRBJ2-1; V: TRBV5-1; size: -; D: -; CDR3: CASSSGGLSYNEQFF; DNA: TGCGCCAGCAGCTCCGGGGGACTCTCCTACAATGAGCAGTTCTTC
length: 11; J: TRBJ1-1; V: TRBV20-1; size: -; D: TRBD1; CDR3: CSAQGGTEAFF; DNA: TGCAGTGCCCAGGGGGGCACTGAAGCTTTCTTT
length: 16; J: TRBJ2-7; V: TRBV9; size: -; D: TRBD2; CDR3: CASARGGAGVPYEQYF; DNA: TGTGCCAGCGCTAGGGGGGGAGCGGGGGTACCCTACGAGCAGTACTTC
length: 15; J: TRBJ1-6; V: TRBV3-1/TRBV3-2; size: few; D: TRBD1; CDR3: CASSFGQGINSPLHF; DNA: TGTGCCAGCAGCTTCGGACAGGGCATCAATTCACCCCTCCACTTT
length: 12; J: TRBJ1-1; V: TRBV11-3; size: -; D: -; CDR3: CASSLDVSEAFF; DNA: TGTGCCAGCAGCTTAGATGTATCTGAAGCTTTCTTT
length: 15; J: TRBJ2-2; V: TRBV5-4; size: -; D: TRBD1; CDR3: CASSYDRVGTGELFF; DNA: TGTGCCAGCAGCTACGACAGGGTGGGGACCGGGGAGCTGTTTTTT
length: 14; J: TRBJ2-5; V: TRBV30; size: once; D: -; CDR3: CAWSRGLMEETQYF; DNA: TGTGCCTGGAGTAGGGGACTCATGGAAGAGACCCAGTACTTC
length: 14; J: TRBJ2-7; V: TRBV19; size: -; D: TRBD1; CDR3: CASRVTGGSYEQYF; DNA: TGTGCCAGTAGAGTGACAGGGGGTTCCTACGAGCAGTACTTC
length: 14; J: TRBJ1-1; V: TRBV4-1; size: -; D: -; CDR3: CASSQEWATRQAFF; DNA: TGCGCCAGCAGCCAAGAATGGGCCACCCGCCAGGCTTTCTTT
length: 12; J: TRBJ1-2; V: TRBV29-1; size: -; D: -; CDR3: CSVGGVDYGYTF; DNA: TGCAGCGTTGGGGGGGTCGACTATGGCTACACCTTC
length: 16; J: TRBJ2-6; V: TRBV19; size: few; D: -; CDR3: CASSISRGSGANVLTF; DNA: TGTGCCAGTAGTATCAGTCGAGGGAGTGGGGCCAACGTCCTGACTTTC
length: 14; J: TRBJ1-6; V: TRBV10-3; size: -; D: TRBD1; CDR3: CAINGDSNNSPLHF; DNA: TGTGCCATCAACGGGGACAGTAATAATTCACCCCTCCACTTT
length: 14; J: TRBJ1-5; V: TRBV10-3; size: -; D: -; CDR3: CAISGQVSNQPQHF; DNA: TGTGCCATCAGTGGACAGGTTAGCAATCAGCCCCAGCATTTT
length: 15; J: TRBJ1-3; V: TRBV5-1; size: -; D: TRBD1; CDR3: CASSNGDRGGNTIYF; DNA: TGCGCCAGCAGCAATGGGGACAGGGGCGGAAACACCATATATTTT
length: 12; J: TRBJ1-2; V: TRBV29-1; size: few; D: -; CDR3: CSAVQGGDGYTF; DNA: TGCAGCGCCGTACAGGGTGGTGATGGCTACACCTTC
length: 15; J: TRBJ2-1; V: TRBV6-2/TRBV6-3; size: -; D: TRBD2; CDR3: CASSYKREGLGEQFF; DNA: TGTGCCAGCAGTTACAAGCGGGAGGGCCTAGGAGAGCAGTTCTTC
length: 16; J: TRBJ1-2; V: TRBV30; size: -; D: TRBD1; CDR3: CAWSWQGAWWDYGYTF; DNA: TGTGCCTGGAGTTGGCAGGGGGCCTGGTGGGACTATGGCTACACCTTC
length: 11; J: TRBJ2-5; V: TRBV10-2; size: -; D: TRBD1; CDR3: CATRGQETQYF; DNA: TGCGCCACCAGGGGGCAGGAGACCCAGTACTTC
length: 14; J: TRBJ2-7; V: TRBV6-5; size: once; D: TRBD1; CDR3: CASSYDRGLYEQYF; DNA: TGTGCCAGCAGCTACGACAGGGGTTTATACGAGCAGTACTTC
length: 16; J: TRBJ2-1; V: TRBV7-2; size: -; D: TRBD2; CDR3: CASSPEGAGGRNEQFF; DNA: TGTGCCAGCAGCCCAGAAGGAGCGGGGGGCCGAAATGAGCAGTTCTTC
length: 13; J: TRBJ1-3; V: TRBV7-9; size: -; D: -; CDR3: CASSLVQGVSIYF; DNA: TGTGCCAGCAGCTTAGTGCAGGGCGTCTCCATATATTTT
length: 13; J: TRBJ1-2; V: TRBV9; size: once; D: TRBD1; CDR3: CASSEGGVYGYTF; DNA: TGTGCCAGCAGCGAAGGGGGCGTCTATGGCTACACCTTC